This entry is about one T cell receptor (beta chain). Its antigen is still unknown. No base qualities exist here, and no much larger clone lies one base off it. Its CDR3 holds 15 amino acids, cysteine through phenylalanine. This entry keeps only the CDR3 DNA: 45 bases, framed from base 1. The germline V gene (reference sequence) gives CDR1 as LNHDA and CDR2 as SQIVND. At the junction V is shortened by 7 bases and J by 6 bases, with 20 bases in between. The data were obtained in a study of T cell repertoires in cytomegalovirus infection (dated by TCRdb to the late 2010s). General notes on the study: Recently identified HLA-C-restricted CMV epitopes, whose presentation resists viral immunomodulation, were targeted by peptide stimulations together with well-studied HLA-B-restricted epitopes. Donor HLA type was relevant to the analysis, as public TCR beta signatures indicated carriage of CMV infection together with the matching HLA type.

Sequencing instrument: Illumina HiSeq 1500. TCRdb passed the public sequencing reads through fastp at Q25 and MiXCR, retaining productive beta sequences. Rows with one shared CDR3 protein collapse into an entry with the most common genes and DNA. This sample lists around 900,000 distinct CDR3 sequences; under 40% were detected once. 13% of the sample comes from the top ten. Overall results and qualifications from the work: In both this cohort and an independent cohort of some 350 donors, the cumulative frequency of public TCR beta family members distinguished carriers of CMV infection plus the relevant HLA type. The ex vivo response was dominated by HLA-C-restricted CMV-specific TCR beta clonotypes, and the single most frequent clonotype in two of eight donors was supplied by these HLA-C-restricted clonotypes.

The treatment or condition label of this sample denotes: in vitro stimulation with specific CMV peptide epitopes to enrich CMV-specific T cells. Sequenced material: cultured CD8+ T cells from PBMCs, taken from culture after CMV antigen stimulation. The receptor chain draws on TRBV19 and TRBJ2-3, with no D gene named confidently. This TCR was recovered from a human donor in good health (CMV status not recorded). Some clones in this sample may be carry-over from other donors' samples. The bases read TGTGCCAGTACCCCAGCGACATTCGATCTCGATACGCAGTATTTT. This sequence encodes CASTPATFDLDTQYF.